Below are 25 T cell receptor beta chains sequenced from a single sample in a study of blood T cell repertoires in COVID-19. Only in-frame clones appear in the TCRdb table, and some are missing; sequencing was by immunoSEQ multiplex PCR. Here the sample spans over 65,000 clones, approximately 86% being singletons. The material sequenced was peripheral blood. These receptors were obtained from a human donor in a cohort sampled during active COVID-19.

This chain joins TRBV24-1 and TRBJ2-2, with 8 bases aligning to TRBD2. The V segment lost 4 bases and the J segment 4 bases; nucleotides outside the gene matches: 10. CDR3 length equals 17 residues. The germline V gene has CDR1 KGHDR and CDR2 SFDVKD. The chain's CDR3 is CATSDYPGRGATGELFF. DNA for the CDR3: TGTGCCACCAGTGACTACCCGGGGCGGGGGGCCACCGGGGAGCTGTTTTTT.

A word on this clone: The limits of the CDR3 on the DNA are not certain, so only TCRdb's listed CDR3 is given. The rearrangement joins TRBV11-2 to TRBJ2-2; the D segment call TRBD1 is taken from the table without a DNA check. Germline CDR1 and CDR2: SGHAT and FQNNGV. The CDR3 is 15 amino acids in total, end residues counted. The CDR3 loop is CASSFLAVNTGELFF.

The chain employs TRBV19 and TRBJ2-1; weak D call: TRBD2 (5 bases). CDR1 is LNHDA and CDR2 is SQIVND in the germline V gene (reference sequence). V shed 6 bases and J shed 5 bases, with 14 bases lying between them. CDR3 length: 14 amino acids. The CDR3 bases are TGTGCCAGTAGCCTTGACACCGGGAACAATGAGCAGTTCTTC. Protein: CASSLDTGNNEQFF.

The chain uses TRBV6-5 and TRBJ1-2; 8 nucleotides line up with TRBD1. Looked up from germline, CDR1 is MNHEY and CDR2 is SVGAGI. Trimming took 6 bases from V and 8 from J; bases not matched to a gene: 11. The CDR3 has 14 residues. CDR3 sequence (DNA): TGTGCCAGCAGCCAGGGGACAGGTGATAAGGGCTACACCTTC. The encoded protein is CASSQGTGDKGYTF.

The chain is built from TRBV7-2 and TRBJ1-6, with 7 bases lining up with TRBD1. J gave up 10 bases and V 5 bases, and 11 bases lay outside the gene matches. The CDR3 is 15 residues long. Germline values: CDR1 SGHTA, CDR2 FQGNSA. The CDR3 DNA follows: TGTGCCAGCAGCACCGGACAGGTCCCTCGCTCACCCCTCCACTTT. Translation: CASSTGQVPRSPLHF.

V is TRBV6-5 and J is TRBJ1-3; no clear D. The CDR3 spans 15 residues. The germline gives CDR1 MNHEY, CDR2 SVGAGI. Trimming pared 8 bases from V and 0 bases from J, leaving 14 bases between. The CDR3 DNA is TGTGCCAGCCAAGAAGAGCCGATCTCTGGAAACACCATATATTTT. As protein: CASQEEPISGNTIYF.

The chain carries TRBV12-3 or TRBV12-4 and TRBJ1-2; D is uncertain. The CDR3 runs to 13 residues. The V end lost 6 bases, the J end lost 8 bases, and 16 bases lay between the germline ends. CDR3 region: CASRTDTLEGYTF. The CDR3 nucleotides read TGTGCCAGCAGGACCGACACGCTTGAAGGCTACACCTTC.

The chain joins TRBV30 to TRBJ2-3; possible D gene TRBD2, 5 bases. This CDR3 contains 13 residues. Per the germline V gene, CDR1 is GTSNPN and CDR2 is SVGIG (reference sequence). V gave up 5 bases and J gave up 1 base, with 10 bases separating them. The DNA for the CDR3 is TGTGCCTGGGACTACCAGCGCACAGATACGCAGTATTTT. Its translation is CAWDYQRTDTQYF.

The chain combines TRBV27 with TRBJ2-5; TRBD2 might be the D (5 bases). The CDR3 is 13 amino acids. V was cut by 9 bases and J by 3 bases, with 14 bases left in between. Per the germline V gene, CDR1 is MNHEY and CDR2 is SMNVEV (reference sequence). CDR3 loop: CARKTSGEETQYF. For the CDR3, the DNA is TGTGCCAGGAAGACCTCCGGGGAAGAGACCCAGTACTTC.

This chain links TRBV3-1 (or the pseudogene TRBV3-2) with TRBJ2-5, with 10 bases that match TRBD2. This CDR3 comprises 18 residues. Germline V lookup: CDR1 LGHDT, CDR2 YNNKEL (reference sequence). Losses at the gene ends were 0 bases for V and 5 bases for J; bases not matched to a gene: 12. CDR3 in DNA: TGTGCCAGCAGCCAAGATCTTCTACTAGCGGGGTGGGTTGAGACCCAGTACTTC. The encoded protein is CASSQDLLLAGWVETQYF.

The chain couples TRBV7-3 to TRBJ1-1, with unresolved D. This CDR3 comprises 14 residues. Germline CDR1 reads SGHTA; CDR2 reads FQGTGA. Trimming removed 1 base at V and 4 bases at J, with 10 bases between. CDR3 loop: CASSLNGGSTEAFF. CDR3 in DNA: TGTGCCAGCAGCTTAAATGGAGGAAGCACTGAAGCTTTCTTT.

This clone was recorded only once. The chain couples TRBV5-4 to TRBJ2-3, with a weak D call TRBD1 (5 bases). V lost 0 bases, J lost 4 bases, and 12 bases lay in between. Germline loops: CDR1 SGHNT, CDR2 YYREEE (reference sequence). The CDR3 is 15 amino acids. Written as DNA, the CDR3 is TGTGCCAGCAGCTTGGCAGGGTTCATTTCAGATACGCAGTATTTT. Its protein product is CASSLAGFISDTQYF.

CDR3 sequence reads: CASSVASLRGQERYNEQFF. The CDR3 region has the DNA TGTGCCAGCAGCGTAGCTTCCCTGAGGGGACAGGAACGCTACAATGAGCAGTTCTTC. The chain employs TRBV9 and TRBJ2-1; 8 bases match TRBD1. Germline V gene lookup returns CDR1 SGDLS and CDR2 YYNGEE. CDR3 size: 19 residues. V gave up 0 bases and J gave up 3 bases; unmatched junction bases: 14.

The chain uses TRBV5-5 and TRBJ2-3; 8 positions match TRBD1. Germline V lookup: CDR1 SGHKS, CDR2 YYEKEE (reference sequence). This CDR3 contains 17 residues. The J segment lost 6 bases and the V segment lost 2 bases, leaving 14 bases of the junction unmatched. CDR3 amino acids: CASSFAPGGVGLDTQYF. CDR3 DNA sequence: TGTGCCAGCAGCTTTGCCCCAGGGGGCGTTGGTTTGGATACGCAGTATTTT.

The V and J genes are TRBV10-3 and TRBJ2-3; TRBD2 matches at 9 bases. Germline-derived CDR1 and CDR2 are ENHRY and SYGVKD. With V trimmed by 0 bases and J by 6 bases, 10 bases remained unmatched. The CDR3 sequence is 17 residues long. The DNA for the CDR3 is TGTGCCATCAGTGAGTCTAAACTTAGCGGGGGTCCGGATACGCAGTATTTT. This gives the protein CAISESKLSGGPDTQYF.

The CDR3: CASSPQPGRTDTQYF. CDR3 DNA sequence: TGTGCCAGCAGCCCGCAGCCAGGTCGCACAGATACGCAGTATTTT. The chain is built from TRBV5-4 and TRBJ2-3, with D unresolved. V was pared by 4 bases and J by 1 base, with 13 bases between. CDR1 is SGHNT and CDR2 is YYREEE in the germline V gene (reference sequence). The CDR3 runs 15 residues.

V gene TRBV6-2 or TRBV6-3 combines with J gene TRBJ1-2, with TRBD1 matching 7 bases. V lost 5 bases to trimming and J lost 6 bases; unmatched junction nucleotides: 6. In germline, CDR1 is MNHEY, CDR2 SVGEGT. The CDR3 consists of 13 residues. The CDR3 nucleotides are TGTGCCAGCAGTAACCGGGACAGTCATGGCTACACCTTC. Amino acid sequence: CASSNRDSHGYTF.

This sequence joins TRBV7-2 and TRBJ2-3; D perhaps matches TRBD1 (6 bases). The CDR3 has 13 amino acids. V was shortened by 6 bases and J by 6 bases, with 13 bases between the two germline ends. The germline CDR1 and CDR2 sequences are SGHTA and FQGNSA. The CDR3 protein is CASSLQGLDTQYF. CDR3 sequence (DNA): TGTGCCAGCAGTTTACAGGGCTTGGATACGCAGTATTTT.

This clone was detected a few times. The gene calls are TRBV7-9 and TRBJ2-3; weak D call: TRBD2 (6 bases). CDR3 length: 16 amino acids. From germline, CDR1 is SEHNR and CDR2 FQNEAQ (reference sequence). V dropped 4 bases and J dropped 6 bases, with 20 bases sitting between them. Here the CDR3 DNA reads TGTGCCAGCAGCTCCCCCCGAGGGGCCGGGACTGATACGCAGTATTTT. Its translation is CASSSPRGAGTDTQYF.

As regards this clone: This sample includes further DNA sequences coding for the same CDR3. The chain joins TRBV12-3 or TRBV12-4 to TRBJ1-1; D gene uncertain. The CDR3 is 12 residues long. The germline V and J ends were trimmed by 6 bases and 5 bases, with 10 bases remaining between them. CDR3 residues: CASSGGGTEAFF. The CDR3, as DNA: TGTGCCAGCAGCGGTGGAGGAACTGAAGCTTTCTTT.

Here the CDR3 DNA reads TGTGCCAGCAGTTTAGGACAGGGTCATTATGGCTACACCTTC. This encodes CASSLGQGHYGYTF. The chain carries TRBV28 and TRBJ1-2, with 8 bases that match TRBD1. The CDR3 is 14 amino acids. After removal of 2 bases from V and 5 bases from J, the junction contained 4 bases not matched to a gene. Germline assignment: CDR1 MDHEN and CDR2 SYDVKM.

This chain uses TRBV4-1 with TRBJ2-5, with 7 bases matching TRBD1. The V gene end was trimmed by 2 bases and the J gene end by 5 bases; junction bases not matched to a gene: 8. Per germline, CDR1 MGHRA and CDR2 YSYEKL. This CDR3 is 15 amino acids long. The CDR3 here is CASSQLTGRAETQYF. The DNA of the CDR3 is TGCGCCAGCAGCCAACTGACAGGGAGAGCCGAGACCCAGTACTTC.

V and J are TRBV15 and TRBJ2-7, with 8 bases matching TRBD1. V was clipped by 5 bases and J by 3 bases; unmatched bases: 6. This CDR3 spans 14 amino acids. Germline values: CDR1 LNHNV, CDR2 YYDKDF (reference sequence). The CDR3, as DNA: TGTGCCACCAGCGTCGGGACAGGAGTCTACGAGCAGTACTTC. Translation gives CATSVGTGVYEQYF. Based on the CDR3 plus reference TRBV15 and TRBJ2-7, the full variable domain is DAMVIQNPRYQVTQFGKPVTLSCSQTLNHNVMYWYQQKSSQAPKLLFHYYDKDFNNEADTPDNFQSRRPNTSFCFLDIRSPGLGDTAMYLCATSVGTGVYEQYFGPGTRLTVT.

The chain has TRBV5-1 and TRBJ2-3; 8 positions match TRBD1. The germline V gene encodes CDR1 SGHRS and CDR2 YFSETQ. The CDR3 contains 14 residues. The ends lost 4 bases at V and 4 bases at J; junction bases unmatched: 5. The CDR3 sequence is CASSDGQGSDTQYF. The CDR3 DNA is TGCGCCAGCAGCGACGGACAGGGATCAGATACGCAGTATTTT.

J is TRBJ2-5 and V is TRBV13; 9 positions match TRBD2. Germline assignment: CDR1 PRHDT and CDR2 FYEKMQ (reference sequence). The CDR3 spans 15 residues. Trimming took 2 bases from V and 5 from J; bases not matched to a gene: 6. The CDR3 nucleotides are TGTGCCAGCAGCTTACGGCGGGGGGGCCGGGAGACCCAGTACTTC. Amino acids: CASSLRRGGRETQYF.